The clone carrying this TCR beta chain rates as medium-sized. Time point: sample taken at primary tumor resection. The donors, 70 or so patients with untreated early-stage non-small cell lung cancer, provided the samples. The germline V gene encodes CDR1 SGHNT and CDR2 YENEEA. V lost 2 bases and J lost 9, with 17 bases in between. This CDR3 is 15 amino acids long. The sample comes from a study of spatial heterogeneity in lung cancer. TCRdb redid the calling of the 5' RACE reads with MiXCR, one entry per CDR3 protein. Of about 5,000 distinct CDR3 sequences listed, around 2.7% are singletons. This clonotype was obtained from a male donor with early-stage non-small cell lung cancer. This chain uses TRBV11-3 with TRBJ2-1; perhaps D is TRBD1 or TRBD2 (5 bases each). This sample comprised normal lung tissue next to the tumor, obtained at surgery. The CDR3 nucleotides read TGTGCCAGCAGCTTATCGGGACCAACGAGTAGTGAGCAGTTCTTC. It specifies CASSLSGPTSSEQFF.